The next 2 T cell receptor beta chains were all read from a single sample in a study of T cells in Graves' hyperthyroidism and ophthalmopathy. Regions amplified from RNA transcripts were the TCR beta CDR3 regions. The primer set for the first-round RT-PCR of the TCR CDR3 was HTBI. One entry per CDR3 protein, called by TCRdb with MiXCR from the multiplex PCR reads. Of approximately 600,000 distinct CDR3 sequences in the sample, approximately 15% were seen once. The specimen was blood. Receptors originate from a woman aged 40 to 50 with Graves' ophthalmopathy.

This clonotype has a count of ten or more. The chain has TRBV5-4 and TRBJ2-5, with TRBD2 matching over 11 bases. V was pared by 4 bases and J by 5 bases, with 1 base of the junction left unmatched. The V gene's germline CDR1 is SGHNT and CDR2 YYREEE (reference sequence). This CDR3 has 13 residues. The CDR3 nucleotides read TGTGCCAGCAGCACTAGCGGGAGCGAGACCCAGTACTTC. It is translated as CASSTSGSETQYF.

This clonotype was counted at least ten times. The chain combines TRBV12-3 or TRBV12-4 with TRBJ1-5; maybe TRBD1 (5 bases). The V and J ends lost 5 bases and 11 bases respectively, with 16 bases between them. The CDR3 totals 13 residues. In DNA form, the CDR3 reads TGTGCCAGCAGTCGAAGCGACAGTCTAGCCCAGCATTTT. As protein: CASSRSDSLAQHF.